The next 8 T cell receptor beta chains were all read from a single sample in a study of cytomegalovirus exposure and HLA in healthy donors. Vbeta (60) and Jbeta (13) primers were used in the PCR. Repertoires were generated with immunoSEQ multiplex PCR, while TCRdb's copy carries only in-frame clones and drops some. The sample contains 150,000 to 200,000 clones, approximately 83% of which appear only once. Specimen: PBMCs. These receptors were taken from a woman aged 18-29 years in good health and CMV-seronegative.

The chain combines TRBV2 with TRBJ2-5, with D possibly matching TRBD1 (6 bases). The CDR3 sequence is 14 residues long. Germline V gives CDR1 SNHLY, CDR2 FYNNEI. Trimming cost V 4 bases and J 5 bases, with 14 bases left between them. The CDR3 is CASSAQQGGETQYF. In DNA form, the CDR3 reads TGTGCCAGCAGTGCTCAACAGGGCGGGGAGACCCAGTACTTC.

This clone was observed once. J is TRBJ1-1 and V is TRBV7-9, with a tentative D call TRBD1 (5 bases). This CDR3 is 13 amino acids long. The V end was cut by 5 bases, the J end by 4 bases, with 11 bases between. The germline V gene encodes CDR1 SEHNR and CDR2 FQNEAQ (reference sequence). DNA of the CDR3: TGTGCCAGCAGCGCTAGGGGTTCCACTGAAGCTTTCTTT. This gives the protein CASSARGSTEAFF.

The chain recombines TRBV28 with TRBJ2-5; 9 bases match TRBD2. Germline V gene sequence: CDR1 MDHEN, CDR2 SYDVKM. The CDR3 runs 16 residues. The V gene end was trimmed by 5 bases and the J gene end by 2 bases; junction bases not matched to a gene: 9. The CDR3 protein is CASSILSGGVQETQYF. The CDR3 DNA reads as TGTGCCAGCAGTATACTTAGCGGGGGAGTACAAGAGACCCAGTACTTC. Based on the CDR3 plus reference TRBV28 and TRBJ2-5, the full variable domain is DVKVTQSSRYLVKRTGEKVFLECVQDMDHENMFWYRQDPGLGLRLIYFSYDVKMKEKGDIPEGYSVSREKKERFSLILESASTNQTSMYLCASSILSGGVQETQYFGPGTRLLVL.

This chain joins TRBV11-3 and TRBJ2-6, with a weak D call TRBD1 (6 bases). Germline values: CDR1 SGHNT, CDR2 YENEEA. The CDR3 is 14 amino acids. V was clipped by 2 bases and J by 8 bases, with 10 bases between them. CDR3 nucleotide sequence: TGTGCCAGCAGCTTAAGGACAGATACCAACGTCCTGACTTTC. It translates to CASSLRTDTNVLTF.

The rearrangement uses TRBV5-8 and TRBJ2-3; TRBD1 might be the D (8 bases). This CDR3 spans 17 amino acids. Germline CDR1 and CDR2: SGHTS and YDEGEE. V lost 3 bases to trimming and J lost 3 bases, with 20 bases between them. In DNA form, the CDR3 reads TGTGCCAGCAGCTCACCCCACAGGGGGGGGCTAACAGATACGCAGTATTTT. Translating gives CASSSPHRGGLTDTQYF. Together with reference TRBV5-8 and TRBJ2-3, the CDR3 gives the full variable domain: EAGVTQSPTHLIKTRGQQATLRCSPISGHTSVYWYQQALGLGLQFLLWYDEGEERNRGNFPPRFSGRQFPNYSSELNVNALELEDSALYLCASSSPHRGGLTDTQYFGPGTRLTVL.

The chain employs TRBV23-1 and TRBJ1-1, with TRBD1 as a possible D gene (5 bases). TRBV23-1 falls under the ORF class, with uncertain function. V gave up 10 bases and J gave up 3 bases, with 18 bases separating them. This CDR3 is 14 amino acids long. The CDR3 region has the DNA TGCGCCATCAAGTGGAAGGGGAAGGACACTGAAGCTTTCTTT. Translating gives CAIKWKGKDTEAFF.

This clone appeared a few times. The chain recombines TRBV5-4 with TRBJ1-2; a weak D match, TRBD1 (6 bases). V dropped 7 bases and J dropped 3 bases, with 16 bases sitting between them. The CDR3 consists of 14 residues. CDR1 and CDR2 from the germline V gene are SGHNT and YYREEE (reference sequence). The CDR3 coding sequence is TGTGCCAGCCTTTCTTCCCGACAGGACTATGGCTACACCTTC. This encodes CASLSSRQDYGYTF.

This clone was seen a single time. The V gene is TRBV6-5, the J gene TRBJ1-2; D gene unclear. V dropped 8 bases and J dropped 3 bases, with 7 bases sitting between them. Germline V lookup: CDR1 MNHEY, CDR2 SVGAGI. This CDR3 comprises 11 residues. For the CDR3, the DNA is TGTGCCAGCGGAGCATACTATGGCTACACCTTC. Translated: CASGAYYGYTF.